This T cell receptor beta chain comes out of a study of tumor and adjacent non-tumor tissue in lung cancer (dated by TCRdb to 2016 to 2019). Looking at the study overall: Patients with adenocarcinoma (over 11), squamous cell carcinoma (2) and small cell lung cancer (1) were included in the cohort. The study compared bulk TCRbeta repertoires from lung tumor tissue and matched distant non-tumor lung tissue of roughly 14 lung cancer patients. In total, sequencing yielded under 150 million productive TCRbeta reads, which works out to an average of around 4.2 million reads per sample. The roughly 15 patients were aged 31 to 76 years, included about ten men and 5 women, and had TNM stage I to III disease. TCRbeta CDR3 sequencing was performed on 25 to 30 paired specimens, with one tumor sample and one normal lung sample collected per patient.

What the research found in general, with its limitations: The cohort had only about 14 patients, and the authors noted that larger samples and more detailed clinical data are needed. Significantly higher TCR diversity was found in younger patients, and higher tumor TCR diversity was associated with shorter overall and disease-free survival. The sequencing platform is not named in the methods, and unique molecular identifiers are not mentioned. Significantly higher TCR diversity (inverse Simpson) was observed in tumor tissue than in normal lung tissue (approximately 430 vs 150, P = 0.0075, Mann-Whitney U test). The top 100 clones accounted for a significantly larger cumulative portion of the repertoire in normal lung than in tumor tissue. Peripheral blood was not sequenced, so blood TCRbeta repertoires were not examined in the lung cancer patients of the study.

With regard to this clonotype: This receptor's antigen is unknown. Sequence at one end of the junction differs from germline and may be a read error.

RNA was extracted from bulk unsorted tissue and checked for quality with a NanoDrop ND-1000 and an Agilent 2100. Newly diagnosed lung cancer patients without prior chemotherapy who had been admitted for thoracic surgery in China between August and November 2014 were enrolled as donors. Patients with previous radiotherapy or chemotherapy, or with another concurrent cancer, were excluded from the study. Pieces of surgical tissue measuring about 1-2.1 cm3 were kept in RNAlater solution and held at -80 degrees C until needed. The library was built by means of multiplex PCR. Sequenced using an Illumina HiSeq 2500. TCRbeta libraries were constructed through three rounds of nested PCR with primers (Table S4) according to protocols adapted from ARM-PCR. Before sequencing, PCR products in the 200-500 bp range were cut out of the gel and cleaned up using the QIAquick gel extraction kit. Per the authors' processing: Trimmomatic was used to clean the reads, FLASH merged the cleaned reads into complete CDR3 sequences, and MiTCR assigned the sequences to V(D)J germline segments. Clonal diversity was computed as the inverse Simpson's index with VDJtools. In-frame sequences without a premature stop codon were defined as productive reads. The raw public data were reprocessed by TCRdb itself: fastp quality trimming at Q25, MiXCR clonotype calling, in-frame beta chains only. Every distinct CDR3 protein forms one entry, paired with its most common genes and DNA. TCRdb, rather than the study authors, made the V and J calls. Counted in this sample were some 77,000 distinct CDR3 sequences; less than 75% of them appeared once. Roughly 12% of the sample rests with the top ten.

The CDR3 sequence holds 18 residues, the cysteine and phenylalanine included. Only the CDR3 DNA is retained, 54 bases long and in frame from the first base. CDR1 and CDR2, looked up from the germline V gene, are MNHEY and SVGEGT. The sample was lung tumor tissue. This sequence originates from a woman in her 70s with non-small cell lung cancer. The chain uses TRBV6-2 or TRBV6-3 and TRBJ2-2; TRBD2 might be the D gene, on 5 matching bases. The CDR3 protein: CASSYPLVQLETDGKLFF. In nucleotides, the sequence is TGTGCCAGCAGTTACCCCCTGGTGCAACTGGAGACGGACGGGAAGCTGTTTTTT.